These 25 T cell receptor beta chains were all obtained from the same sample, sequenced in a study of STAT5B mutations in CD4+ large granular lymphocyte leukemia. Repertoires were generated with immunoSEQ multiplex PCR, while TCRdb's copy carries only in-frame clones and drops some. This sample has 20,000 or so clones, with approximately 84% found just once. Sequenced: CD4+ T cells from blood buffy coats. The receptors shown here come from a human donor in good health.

In nucleotides, the CDR3 is TGTGCCAGCAGTGAATCTGAGGGGATTCAGTACTTC. The encoded protein is CASSESEGIQYF. The genes are TRBV25-1 and TRBJ2-4; D might be TRBD1 or TRBD2, each matching 5 bases. The CDR3 is 12 residues long. Germline V gene data show CDR1 as MGHDK and CDR2 as SYGVNS. V was shortened by 1 base and J by 10 bases, with 8 bases between the two germline ends.

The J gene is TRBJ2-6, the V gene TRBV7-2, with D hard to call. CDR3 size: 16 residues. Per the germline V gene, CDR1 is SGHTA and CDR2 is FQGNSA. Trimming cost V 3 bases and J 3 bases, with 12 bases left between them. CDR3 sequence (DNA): TGTGCCAGCAGCTTGTCCGTCGCTAATGGGGCCAACGTCCTGACTTTC. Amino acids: CASSLSVANGANVLTF. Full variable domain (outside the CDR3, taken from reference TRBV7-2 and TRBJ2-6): GAGVSQSPSNKVTEKGKDVELRCDPISGHTALYWYRQSLGQGLEFLIYFQGNSAPDKSGLPSDRFSAERTGGSVSTLTIQRTQQEDSAVYLCASSLSVANGANVLTFGAGSRLTVL.

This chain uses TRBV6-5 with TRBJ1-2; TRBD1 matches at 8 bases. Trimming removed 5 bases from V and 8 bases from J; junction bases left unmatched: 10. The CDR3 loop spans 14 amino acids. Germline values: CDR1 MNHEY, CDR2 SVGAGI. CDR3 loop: CASSRQDRARGYTF. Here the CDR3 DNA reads TGTGCCAGCAGTCGCCAGGACAGGGCTAGGGGCTACACCTTC.

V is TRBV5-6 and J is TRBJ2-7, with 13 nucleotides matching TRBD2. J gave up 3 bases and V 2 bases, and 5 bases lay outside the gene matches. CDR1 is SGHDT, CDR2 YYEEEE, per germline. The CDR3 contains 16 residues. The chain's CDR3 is CASSLNGLAGVYEQYF. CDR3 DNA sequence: TGTGCCAGCAGCTTAAATGGACTAGCGGGAGTCTACGAGCAGTACTTC.

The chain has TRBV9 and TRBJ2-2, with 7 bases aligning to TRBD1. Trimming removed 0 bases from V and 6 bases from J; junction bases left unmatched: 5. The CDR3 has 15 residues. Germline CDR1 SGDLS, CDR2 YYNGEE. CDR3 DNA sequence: TGTGCCAGCAGCGTAGCCAGGGGGTGGCCCGGGGAGCTGTTTTTT. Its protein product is CASSVARGWPGELFF.

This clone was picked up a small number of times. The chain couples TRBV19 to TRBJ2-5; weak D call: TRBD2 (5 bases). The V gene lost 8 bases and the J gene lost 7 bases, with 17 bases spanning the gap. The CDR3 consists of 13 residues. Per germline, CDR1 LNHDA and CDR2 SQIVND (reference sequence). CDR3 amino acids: CASHARGMGTQYF. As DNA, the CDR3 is TGTGCCAGTCATGCTAGAGGGATGGGGACCCAGTACTTC.

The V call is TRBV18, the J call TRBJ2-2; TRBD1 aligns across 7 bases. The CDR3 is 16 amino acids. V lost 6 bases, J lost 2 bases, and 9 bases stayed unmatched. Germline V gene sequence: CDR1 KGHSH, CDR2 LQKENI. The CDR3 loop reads CASSLVYRGNTGELFF. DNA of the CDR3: TGTGCCAGCTCTCTAGTATACAGGGGAAACACCGGGGAGCTGTTTTTT.

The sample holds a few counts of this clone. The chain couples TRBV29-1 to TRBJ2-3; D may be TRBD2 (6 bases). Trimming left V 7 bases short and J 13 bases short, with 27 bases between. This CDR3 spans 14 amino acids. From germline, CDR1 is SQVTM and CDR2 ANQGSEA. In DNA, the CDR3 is TGCAGCGCGGACCGGGACTTCTCCTCCTCCACGGAGTATTTT. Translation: CSADRDFSSSTEYF.

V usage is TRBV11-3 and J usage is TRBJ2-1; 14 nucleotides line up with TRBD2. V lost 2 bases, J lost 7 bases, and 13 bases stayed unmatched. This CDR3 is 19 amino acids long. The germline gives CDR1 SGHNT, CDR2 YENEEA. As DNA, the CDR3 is TGTGCCAGCAGCTTATCTGGGACTAGCGGGAGCTCGTCACAAAATGAGCAGTTCTTC. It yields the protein CASSLSGTSGSSSQNEQFF.

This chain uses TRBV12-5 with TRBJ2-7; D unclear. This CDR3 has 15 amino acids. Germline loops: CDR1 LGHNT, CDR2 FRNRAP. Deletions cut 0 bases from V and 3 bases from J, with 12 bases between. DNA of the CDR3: TGTGCTAGTGGTTTGGTCCCTGGGAAAGGCTACGAGCAGTACTTC. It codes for CASGLVPGKGYEQYF.

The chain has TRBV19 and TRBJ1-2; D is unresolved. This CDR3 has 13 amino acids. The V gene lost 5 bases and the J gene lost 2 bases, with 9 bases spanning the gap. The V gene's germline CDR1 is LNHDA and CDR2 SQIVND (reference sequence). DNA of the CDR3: TGTGCCAGTAGTGTGGGAAAGAACTATGGCTACACCTTC. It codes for CASSVGKNYGYTF.

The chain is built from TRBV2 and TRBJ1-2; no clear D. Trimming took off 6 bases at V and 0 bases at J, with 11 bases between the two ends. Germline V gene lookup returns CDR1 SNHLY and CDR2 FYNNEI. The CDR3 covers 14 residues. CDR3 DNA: TGTGCCAGCAGGCCGGACGGGACTAACTATGGCTACACCTTC. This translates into CASRPDGTNYGYTF.

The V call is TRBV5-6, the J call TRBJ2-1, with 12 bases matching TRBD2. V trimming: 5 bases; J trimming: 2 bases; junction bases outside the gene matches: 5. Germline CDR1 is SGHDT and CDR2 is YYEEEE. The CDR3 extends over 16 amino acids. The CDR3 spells CASRLGLAGPYNEQFF. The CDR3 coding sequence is TGTGCCAGCAGACTCGGACTAGCGGGACCCTACAATGAGCAGTTCTTC.

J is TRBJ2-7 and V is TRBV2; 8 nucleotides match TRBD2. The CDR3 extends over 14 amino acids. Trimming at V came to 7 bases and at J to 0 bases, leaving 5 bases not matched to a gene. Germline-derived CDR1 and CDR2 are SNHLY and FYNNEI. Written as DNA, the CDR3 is TGTGCCAGCAAAGAGCGGGAGAGCTCCTACGAGCAGTACTTC. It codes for CASKERESSYEQYF.

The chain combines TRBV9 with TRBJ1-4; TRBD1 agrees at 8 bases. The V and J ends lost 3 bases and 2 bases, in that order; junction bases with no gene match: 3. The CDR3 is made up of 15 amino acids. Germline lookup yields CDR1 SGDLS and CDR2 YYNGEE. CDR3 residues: CASSGRQGTNEKLFF. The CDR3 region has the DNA TGTGCCAGCAGCGGAAGACAGGGGACTAATGAAAAACTGTTTTTT.

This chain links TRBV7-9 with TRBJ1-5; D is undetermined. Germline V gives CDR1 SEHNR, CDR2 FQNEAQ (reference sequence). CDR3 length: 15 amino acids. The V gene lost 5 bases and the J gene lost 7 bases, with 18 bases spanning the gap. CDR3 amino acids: CASSIDLPVEQPQHF. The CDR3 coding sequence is TGTGCCAGCAGCATCGACCTCCCGGTGGAACAGCCCCAGCATTTT.

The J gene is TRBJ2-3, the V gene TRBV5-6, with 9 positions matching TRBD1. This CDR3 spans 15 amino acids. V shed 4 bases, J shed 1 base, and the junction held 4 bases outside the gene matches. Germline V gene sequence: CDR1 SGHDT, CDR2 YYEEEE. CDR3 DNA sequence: TGTGCCAGCAGCACACGACAGGGGGGCACAGATACGCAGTATTTT. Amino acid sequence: CASSTRQGGTDTQYF.

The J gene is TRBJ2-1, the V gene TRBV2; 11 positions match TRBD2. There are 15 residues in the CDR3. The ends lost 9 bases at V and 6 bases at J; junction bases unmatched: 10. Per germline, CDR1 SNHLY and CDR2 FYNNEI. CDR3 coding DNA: TGTGCCAGAAGCGGTGGTAGCGGGAGGGGCAATGAGCAGTTCTTC. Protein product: CARSGGSGRGNEQFF.

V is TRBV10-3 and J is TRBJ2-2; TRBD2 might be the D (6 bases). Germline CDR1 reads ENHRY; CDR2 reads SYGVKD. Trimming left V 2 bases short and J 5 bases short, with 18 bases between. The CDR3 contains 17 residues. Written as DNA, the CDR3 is TGTGCCATCAGTGAGATGTCGACTAGAACTAGTACCGGGGAGCTGTTTTTT. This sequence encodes CAISEMSTRTSTGELFF.

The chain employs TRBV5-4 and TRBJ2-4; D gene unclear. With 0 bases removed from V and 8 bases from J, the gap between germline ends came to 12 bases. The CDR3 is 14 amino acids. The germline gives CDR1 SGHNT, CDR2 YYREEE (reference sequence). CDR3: CASSLASTRDIQYF. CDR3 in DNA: TGTGCCAGCAGCTTGGCAAGCACAAGGGACATTCAGTACTTC.

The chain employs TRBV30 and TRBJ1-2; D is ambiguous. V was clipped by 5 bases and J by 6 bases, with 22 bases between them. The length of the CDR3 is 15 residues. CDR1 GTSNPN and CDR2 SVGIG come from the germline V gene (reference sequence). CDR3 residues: CAWRRRGYTFDGYTF. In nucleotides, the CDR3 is TGTGCCTGGCGTAGGAGAGGTTATACCTTCGATGGCTACACCTTC. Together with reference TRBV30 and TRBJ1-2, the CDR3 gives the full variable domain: SQTIHQWPATLVQPVGSPLSLECTVEGTSNPNLYWYRQAAGRGLQLLFYSVGIGQISSEVPQNLSASRPQDRQFILSSKKLLLSDSGFYLCAWRRRGYTFDGYTFGSGTRLTVV.

The CDR3 nucleotides read TGTGCCAGCAGCTCCCCGGGACAGGGCCCCTCCGAGCAGTACTTC. This encodes CASSSPGQGPSEQYF. The chain recombines TRBV5-4 with TRBJ2-7; TRBD1 aligns across 9 bases. Germline CDR1 SGHNT, CDR2 YYREEE (reference sequence). With V trimmed by 3 bases and J by 6 bases, 10 bases remained unmatched. CDR3 size: 15 residues.

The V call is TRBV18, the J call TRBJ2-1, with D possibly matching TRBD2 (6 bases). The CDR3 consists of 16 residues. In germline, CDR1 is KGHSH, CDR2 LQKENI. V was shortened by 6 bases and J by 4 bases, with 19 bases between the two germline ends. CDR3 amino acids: CASSSAQSSVYNEQFF. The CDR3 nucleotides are TGTGCCAGCTCGTCCGCCCAGTCTAGCGTATACAATGAGCAGTTCTTC. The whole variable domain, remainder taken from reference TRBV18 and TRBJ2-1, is NAGVMQNPRHLVRRRGQEARLRCSPMKGHSHVYWYRQLPEEGLKFMVYLQKENIIDESGMPKERFSAEFPKEGPSILRIQQVVRGDSAAYFCASSSAQSSVYNEQFFGPGTRLTVL.

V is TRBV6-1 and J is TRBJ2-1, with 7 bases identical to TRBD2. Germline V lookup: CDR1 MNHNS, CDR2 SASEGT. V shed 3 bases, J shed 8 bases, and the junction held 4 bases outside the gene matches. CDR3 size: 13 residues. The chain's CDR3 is CASSDRLADEQFF. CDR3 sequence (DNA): TGTGCCAGCAGTGATAGGCTAGCGGATGAGCAGTTCTTC.

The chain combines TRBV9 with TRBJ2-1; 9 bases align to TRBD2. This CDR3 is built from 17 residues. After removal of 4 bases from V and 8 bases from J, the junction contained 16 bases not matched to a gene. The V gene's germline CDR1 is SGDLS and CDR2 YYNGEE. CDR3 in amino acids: CASSSAPGTSRGDEQFF. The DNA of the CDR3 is TGTGCCAGCAGCTCCGCACCGGGGACTAGCCGGGGGGATGAGCAGTTCTTC.